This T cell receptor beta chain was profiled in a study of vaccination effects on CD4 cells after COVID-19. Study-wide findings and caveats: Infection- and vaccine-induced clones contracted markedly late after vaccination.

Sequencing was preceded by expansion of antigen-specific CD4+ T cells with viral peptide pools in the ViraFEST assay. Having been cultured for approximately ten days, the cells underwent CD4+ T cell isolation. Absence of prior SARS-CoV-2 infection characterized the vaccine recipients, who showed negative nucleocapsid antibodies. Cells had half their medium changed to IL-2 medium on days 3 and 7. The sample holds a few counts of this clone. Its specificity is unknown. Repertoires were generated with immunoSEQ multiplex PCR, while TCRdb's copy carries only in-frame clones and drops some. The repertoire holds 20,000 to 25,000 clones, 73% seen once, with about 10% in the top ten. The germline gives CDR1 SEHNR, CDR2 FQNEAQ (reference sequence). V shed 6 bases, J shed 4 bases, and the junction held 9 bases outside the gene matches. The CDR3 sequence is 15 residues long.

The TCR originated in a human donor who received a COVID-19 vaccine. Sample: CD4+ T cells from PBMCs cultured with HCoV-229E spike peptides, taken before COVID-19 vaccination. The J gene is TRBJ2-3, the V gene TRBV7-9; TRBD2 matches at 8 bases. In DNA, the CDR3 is TGTGCCAGCAGTTTTAGCGGGGCCTTCGCAGATACGCAGTATTTT. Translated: CASSFSGAFADTQYF.